Detailed here is one TCR beta chain. The antigen is undetermined. V lost 3 bases and J lost 0, with 6 bases in between. CDR3 length: 14 residues. From germline, CDR1 is SEHNR and CDR2 FQNEAQ (reference sequence). The record originates from a study of blood T cells in healthy people across ages. The authors extracted at least 5.5 micrograms of total RNA per sample. A J-beta primer mix and a sample-barcoded 5' primer were used in a second PCR of roughly 7 to 12 cycles. TCRdb redid the calling of the 5' RACE reads with MiXCR, one entry per CDR3 protein. The repertoire holds about 1.5 million distinct CDR3 sequences, approximately 42% seen once, with under 5% in the top ten. Notes on the study in general: Any changes in expanded clonotypes were possibly confounded, as donor CMV status remained unknown.

V is TRBV7-9 and J is TRBJ1-3; D is unresolved. Sequencing input: blood. The receptor's source is a young woman in good health. CDR3 DNA: TGTGCCAGCAGCTTGTCGAACTCTGGAAACACCATATATTTT. The encoded protein is CASSLSNSGNTIYF.